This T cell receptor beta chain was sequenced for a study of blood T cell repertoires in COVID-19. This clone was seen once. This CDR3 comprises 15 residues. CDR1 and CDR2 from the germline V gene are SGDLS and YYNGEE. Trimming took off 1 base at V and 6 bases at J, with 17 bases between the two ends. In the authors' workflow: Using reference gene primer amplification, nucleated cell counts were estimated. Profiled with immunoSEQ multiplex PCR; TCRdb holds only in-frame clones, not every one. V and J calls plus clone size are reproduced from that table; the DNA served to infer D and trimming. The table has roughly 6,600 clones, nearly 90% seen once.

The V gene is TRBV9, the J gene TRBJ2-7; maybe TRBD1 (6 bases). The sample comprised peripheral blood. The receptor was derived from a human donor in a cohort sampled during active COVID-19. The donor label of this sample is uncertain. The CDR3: CASSVRPSRGGEQYF. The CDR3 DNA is TGTGCCAGCAGCGTACGTCCCTCAAGAGGGGGCGAGCAGTACTTC.